The 11 T cell receptor beta chains below all came from one sample that was sequenced in a study of PD-1 blockade in classical Hodgkin lymphoma. Autologous stem cell transplantation was followed by relapse in every patient, and brentuximab vedotin exposure varied. The authors purified CD4+ T cells from thawed PBMCs by magnetic negative selection. Assay used: immunoSEQ multiplex PCR; TCRdb lists only in-frame clones, some missing. The sample carries 12,000 or so clones, 79% recorded once. The sequenced sample was CD4+ T cells from blood, obtained at baseline. These receptors were obtained from a human donor with classical Hodgkin lymphoma.

This clone came up a few times. The chain joins TRBV14 to TRBJ1-1; D gene uncertain. The germline V gene encodes CDR1 SGHDN and CDR2 FVKESK. V lost 1 base to trimming and J lost 14 bases, with 20 bases between them. The CDR3 consists of 14 residues. In DNA, the CDR3 is TGTGCCAGCAGCCAAGGCCTGGTTGGGCAGGCCAACTTCTTT. Its translation: CASSQGLVGQANFF.

The V gene is TRBV11-3, the J gene TRBJ2-3, with 8 nucleotides matching TRBD2. The CDR3 consists of 16 residues. The junction had 4 bases not matched to a gene; V was cut back by 2 bases and J by 0 bases. CDR1 SGHNT and CDR2 YENEEA come from the germline V gene. The CDR3 loop reads CASSLRLAGSTDTQYF. In DNA form, the CDR3 reads TGTGCCAGCAGCTTAAGGTTAGCGGGGAGCACAGATACGCAGTATTTT.

V and J are TRBV4-2 and TRBJ2-3; unclear D gene. Germline V gene sequence: CDR1 LGHNA, CDR2 YNFKEQ. The CDR3 sequence is 15 residues long. With 1 base removed from V and 2 bases from J, the gap between germline ends came to 10 bases. CDR3 in amino acids: CASSQVAAATDTQYF. The CDR3 DNA reads as TGTGCCAGCAGCCAAGTCGCGGCAGCCACAGATACGCAGTATTTT.

This chain joins TRBV19 and TRBJ2-7; TRBD1 matches 11 bases. The CDR3 contains 13 residues. CDR1 is LNHDA and CDR2 is SQIVND in the germline V gene (reference sequence). V lost 11 bases and J lost 5; bases outside the gene matches: 8. CDR3 sequence: CADPDRGRNEQYF. CDR3 nucleotide sequence: TGTGCCGATCCGGACAGGGGGCGAAACGAGCAGTACTTC. Full variable domain (rest looked up from reference TRBV19 and TRBJ2-7): DGGITQSPKYLFRKEGQNVTLSCEQNLNHDAMYWYRQDPGQGLRLIYYSQIVNDFQKGDIAEGYSVSREKKESFPLTVTSAQKNPTAFYLCADPDRGRNEQYFGPGTRLTVT.

CDR3 sequence: CASRAPGGYYGYTF. CDR3 sequence (DNA): TGTGCCAGCAGGGCCCCCGGGGGTTACTATGGCTACACCTTC. The V gene is TRBV6-1, the J gene TRBJ1-2; D perhaps matches TRBD1 (5 bases). Trimming stripped 6 bases from V and 3 bases from J, with 14 bases between. The CDR3 totals 14 residues. Germline CDR1 MNHNS, CDR2 SASEGT.

The rearrangement joins TRBV27 to TRBJ2-7, with D unresolved. V shed 7 bases and J shed 1 base, with 11 bases lying between them. Germline V gene data show CDR1 as MNHEY and CDR2 as SMNVEV (reference sequence). CDR3 length: 13 amino acids. The CDR3 nucleotides are TGTGCCAGCAACGGAGTCCATTCCTACGAGCAGTACTTC. This encodes CASNGVHSYEQYF.

The CDR3 DNA follows: TGTGCCAGTAGTGGACAGGACAATGAAAAACTGTTTTTT. It yields the protein CASSGQDNEKLFF. J is TRBJ1-4 and V is TRBV19; the match to TRBD1 covers 7 bases. The V gene end was trimmed by 5 bases and the J gene end by 5 bases; junction bases not matched to a gene: 2. CDR1 is LNHDA, CDR2 SQIVND, per germline (reference sequence). CDR3 size: 13 residues. Looking up the rest from reference TRBV19 and TRBJ1-4 gives the full variable domain: DGGITQSPKYLFRKEGQNVTLSCEQNLNHDAMYWYRQDPGQGLRLIYYSQIVNDFQKGDIAEGYSVSREKKESFPLTVTSAQKNPTAFYLCASSGQDNEKLFFGSGTQLSVL.

A word on this clone: Other DNA sequences within the sample encode an identical CDR3. The chain combines TRBV25-1 with TRBJ2-1; D gene uncertain. Germline CDR1 and CDR2: MGHDK and SYGVNS. This CDR3 has 15 amino acids. The V end was cut by 2 bases, the J end by 0 bases, with 8 bases between. The CDR3 sequence is CASSERDGSYNEQFF. CDR3 DNA: TGTGCCAGCAGTGAAAGAGACGGCTCCTACAATGAGCAGTTCTTC.

This rearrangement joins TRBV18 to TRBJ2-7; D remains ambiguous. The CDR3 has 12 residues. V lost 6 bases, J lost 3 bases, and 9 bases lay in between. Germline lookup yields CDR1 KGHSH and CDR2 LQKENI. The CDR3 spells CASSHDDYEQYF. Written as DNA, the CDR3 is TGTGCCAGCTCCCACGACGACTACGAGCAGTACTTC.

The chain links TRBV28 to TRBJ2-6; perhaps TRBD2 as D (6 bases). The CDR3 runs to 18 residues. Trimming removed 7 bases from V and 0 bases from J, with 19 bases in between. From germline, CDR1 is MDHEN and CDR2 SYDVKM. The CDR3 DNA is TGTGCCAGCATGAGCCCCGGGACTTTCCGCTCTGGGGCCAACGTCCTGACTTTC. The encoded protein is CASMSPGTFRSGANVLTF.

A few counts support this clone. V gene TRBV10-3 combines with J gene TRBJ1-2; D unclear. This CDR3 has 14 amino acids. Trimming took off 8 bases at V and 6 bases at J, with 19 bases between the two ends. CDR1 ENHRY and CDR2 SYGVKD come from the germline V gene. The DNA of the CDR3 is TGTGCCATCGGTTCCGGCCTGGAGGGCAATGGCTACACCTTC. Translating it yields CAIGSGLEGNGYTF.